Shown below are 24 T cell receptor beta chains from a single sample sequenced in a study of identical twins. TCRdb passed the 5' RACE reads through MiXCR, listing each CDR3 protein once. The sample lists roughly 500,000 distinct CDR3 sequences; about 20% were seen once. The sample was also linked to a second study, of T cells expressing NK-cell markers.

The material sequenced was CD4+ T cells sorted from blood. The receptor set was obtained from a woman between 18 and 29 years old in good health.

This sequence joins TRBV20-1 and TRBJ2-1; D call uncertain. This CDR3 is built from 14 residues. Per the germline V gene, CDR1 is DFQATT and CDR2 is SNEGSKA (reference sequence). V was pared by 3 bases and J by 4 bases, with 13 bases between. The CDR3 coding sequence is TGCAGTGCTAGGGATCGGGTGGAATACAATGAGCAGTTCTTC. Protein: CSARDRVEYNEQFF.

The chain carries TRBV5-5 and TRBJ1-4, with D possibly being TRBD1 (5 bases). The CDR3 is 15 amino acids. With 4 bases removed from V and 8 bases from J, the gap between germline ends came to 18 bases. CDR1 and CDR2 from the germline V gene are SGHKS and YYEKEE (reference sequence). In nucleotides, the CDR3 is TGTGCCAGCAGCCTTACCCTGGACATATCGGAAAAACTGTTTTTT. It encodes CASSLTLDISEKLFF.

This clonotype was seen only a few times. The chain has TRBV7-9 and TRBJ2-7; 9 bases are a match to TRBD2. J gave up 4 bases and V 5 bases, and 15 bases lay outside the gene matches. Germline assignment: CDR1 SEHNR and CDR2 FQNEAQ (reference sequence). This CDR3 spans 17 amino acids. CDR3 in amino acids: CASSPTFLAGVRYEQYF. In nucleotides, the CDR3 is TGTGCCAGCAGCCCGACGTTCTTAGCGGGAGTAAGGTACGAGCAGTACTTC.

J is TRBJ2-7 and V is TRBV12-3 or TRBV12-4; D may be TRBD2 (5 bases). The V and J ends lost 7 bases and 6 bases respectively, with 16 bases between them. The CDR3 has 13 residues. CDR3 coding DNA: TGTGCCAGCACTCCAATTCGGGGTCGCGAGCAGTACTTC. The encoded protein is CASTPIRGREQYF.

This clonotype came up a few times. The rearrangement links TRBV7-2 to TRBJ2-3, with D unclear. The length of the CDR3 is 11 residues. Per the germline V gene, CDR1 is SGHTA and CDR2 is FQGNSA. V lost 1 base and J 12 bases, leaving 8 bases between the germline ends. The CDR3 DNA sequence: TGTGCCAGCAGCTTAGGCCAGAGTCAGTATTTT. This translates into CASSLGQSQYF. Drawing the rest from reference TRBV7-2 and TRBJ2-3, the complete variable domain is GAGVSQSPSNKVTEKGKDVELRCDPISGHTALYWYRQSLGQGLEFLIYFQGNSAPDKSGLPSDRFSAERTGGSVSTLTIQRTQQEDSAVYLCASSLGQSQYFGPGTRLTVL.

The V gene is TRBV6-1, the J gene TRBJ2-7; D might be TRBD2 (6 bases). The CDR3 covers 15 residues. Germline CDR1 and CDR2: MNHNS and SASEGT. With 10 bases removed from V and 5 bases from J, the gap between germline ends came to 24 bases. The CDR3 spells CATSPVGGENDEQYF. The DNA of the CDR3 is TGTGCCACCTCCCCGGTGGGGGGTGAAAATGACGAGCAGTACTTC.

The J gene is TRBJ2-5, the V gene TRBV7-3; D possibly matches TRBD1 or TRBD2 (5 bases each). Between the trimmed V and J ends, which lost 2 bases and 2 bases, there was a span of 9 bases. There are 14 residues in the CDR3. In germline, CDR1 is SGHTA, CDR2 FQGTGA. The CDR3 sequence: CASSLWGNQETQYF. DNA for the CDR3: TGTGCCAGCAGCTTATGGGGGAATCAAGAGACCCAGTACTTC.

This chain connects TRBV20-1 to TRBJ1-1; a weak D match, TRBD1 (5 bases). V was clipped by 5 bases and J by 10 bases, with 14 bases between them. CDR1 and CDR2 (germline): DFQATT, SNEGSKA (reference sequence). This CDR3 has 11 residues. CDR3 region: CSARTAGGAFF. The CDR3 nucleotides are TGCAGTGCTCGGACCGCCGGGGGAGCTTTCTTT.

This CDR3 is CASRPVEGGELFF. In DNA, the CDR3 is TGCGCCAGCAGGCCCGTTGAAGGCGGGGAGCTGTTTTTT. The V and J genes are TRBV5-1 and TRBJ2-2; D not resolved. The germline V gene encodes CDR1 SGHRS and CDR2 YFSETQ. The CDR3 covers 13 residues. Trimming stripped 5 bases from V and 7 bases from J, with 12 bases between.

This chain joins TRBV7-8 and TRBJ2-1; TRBD1 agrees at 9 bases. This CDR3 is 16 amino acids long. V was clipped by 7 bases and J by 7 bases; unmatched bases: 14. The germline V gene has CDR1 SGHVS and CDR2 FQNEAQ. The CDR3 nucleotides read TGTGCCAGCATCCCTTTCCCTGGACAGGGGTTTAATGAGCAGTTCTTC. It translates to CASIPFPGQGFNEQFF.

V gene TRBV15 combines with J gene TRBJ2-1; 8 positions agree with TRBD2. V shed 1 base and J 9 bases; nucleotides not matched to a gene: 11. CDR1 LNHNV and CDR2 YYDKDF come from the germline V gene (reference sequence). CDR3 length: 16 amino acids. The CDR3 nucleotides are TGTGCCACCAGCAGAGGCCTGGGACTAGGCTACGGTGAGCAGTTCTTC. It yields the protein CATSRGLGLGYGEQFF.

The table lists this clonotype with a few counts. The gene calls are TRBV20-1 and TRBJ2-1; possible D gene TRBD2, 5 bases. Deletions cut 1 base from V and 0 bases from J, with 10 bases between. Germline CDR1 DFQATT, CDR2 SNEGSKA (reference sequence). The CDR3 is 15 residues long. CDR3 region: CSARGLALSYNEQFF. The CDR3 DNA sequence: TGCAGTGCTAGAGGGCTAGCCCTCTCCTACAATGAGCAGTTCTTC.

V and J are TRBV20-1 and TRBJ2-1; 9 nucleotides align to TRBD2. The CDR3 consists of 14 residues. The J segment lost 8 bases and the V segment lost 2 bases, leaving 7 bases of the junction unmatched. In germline, CDR1 is DFQATT, CDR2 SNEGSKA (reference sequence). DNA for the CDR3: TGCAGTGCTAGACGTAGCGGGAGTAAGGATGAGCAGTTCTTC. Translation gives CSARRSGSKDEQFF.

V usage is TRBV7-2 and J usage is TRBJ1-2; D not certain. V was clipped by 3 bases and J by 6 bases, with 8 bases between them. This CDR3 is built from 12 residues. Germline lookup yields CDR1 SGHTA and CDR2 FQGNSA. CDR3 nucleotide sequence: TGTGCCAGCAGCTTTATCTCCGATGGCTACACCTTC. This codes for CASSFISDGYTF.

This clonotype was found a few times. One end of the junction does not line up with germline, which may come from a read error. The V gene is TRBV7-7, the J gene TRBJ2-1, with 10 bases lining up with TRBD2. This CDR3 contains 15 residues. CDR1 is SSHAT, CDR2 FNYEAQ, per germline (reference sequence). CDR3 DNA: TGTGCTAGCAGTTTAAGCGGGGGGGCGAACAATGAGCAGTTCTTC. It yields the protein CASSLSGGANNEQFF.

This clonotype was counted a few times. This rearrangement joins TRBV10-3 to TRBJ2-7; 7 bases map to TRBD2. CDR1 is ENHRY, CDR2 SYGVKD, per germline. The V gene end was trimmed by 2 bases and the J gene end by 5 bases; junction bases not matched to a gene: 12. This CDR3 region has 16 residues. The CDR3 bases are TGTGCCATCAGTGAGCTGGGTCAAGCGGGGAGACACGAGCAGTACTTC. The encoded protein is CAISELGQAGRHEQYF.

This clonotype was picked up a small number of times. The chain has TRBV5-1 and TRBJ2-3, with D tentatively TRBD2 (5 bases). Germline values: CDR1 SGHRS, CDR2 YFSETQ. With 3 bases removed from V and 5 bases from J, the gap between germline ends came to 10 bases. This CDR3 comprises 13 residues. The CDR3 bases are TGCGCCAGCAGCTCCTCGAGGGTAGATACGCAGTATTTT. Translating gives CASSSSRVDTQYF.

This clonotype was counted many times. This rearrangement joins TRBV7-9 to TRBJ2-3; D unresolved. This CDR3 has 15 amino acids. V was cut by 1 base and J by 4 bases, with 12 bases left in between. Germline assignment: CDR1 SEHNR and CDR2 FQNEAQ (reference sequence). The CDR3 nucleotides are TGTGCCAGCAGCTTAGGAGGTCCTGGATCAGATACGCAGTATTTT. Encoded protein: CASSLGGPGSDTQYF.

In the case of this clonotype: One end of the junction is discordant with germline, which a read error may explain. The chain recombines TRBV10-3 with TRBJ1-3; no clear D gene. There are 14 residues in the CDR3. Germline V lookup: CDR1 ENHRY, CDR2 SYGVKD. The DNA for the CDR3 is TGTGCCATCAATGAGGGATACTCTGGAAACACCATATATTTT. Protein product: CAINEGYSGNTIYF.

This clonotype was seen more than once but under ten times. This chain connects TRBV7-2 to TRBJ1-5; weak D call: TRBD1 (5 bases). Germline CDR1 SGHTA, CDR2 FQGNSA. The CDR3 consists of 15 residues. The V gene lost 5 bases and the J gene lost 2 bases, with 13 bases spanning the gap. The DNA of the CDR3 is TGTGCCAGCAGCCCCTGGTGGGGGGGCAATCAGCCCCAGCATTTT. Amino acids: CASSPWWGGNQPQHF.

This chain connects TRBV2 to TRBJ1-6; D is ambiguous. This CDR3 region has 15 residues. Trimming took off 4 bases at V and 10 bases at J, with 17 bases between the two ends. Germline V gene lookup returns CDR1 SNHLY and CDR2 FYNNEI. The CDR3 coding sequence is TGTGCCAGCAGTGCCCGAACCGAAAAAGGATCACCCCTCCACTTT. Translated, it gives CASSARTEKGSPLHF.

This clonotype was detected only a few times. The chain joins TRBV11-1 to TRBJ2-3; TRBD2 agrees at 7 bases. With V trimmed by 1 base and J by 1 base, 5 bases remained unmatched. CDR1 and CDR2 (germline): SGHAT, FQDESV (reference sequence). CDR3 length: 16 amino acids. The CDR3 sequence: CASSLGLAEGTDTQYF. The DNA of the CDR3 is TGTGCCAGCAGCTTAGGGCTAGCGGAGGGCACAGATACGCAGTATTTT.

This clonotype was counted many times. The chain's CDR3 is CASSRTTSNGELFF. In DNA, the CDR3 is TGTGCCAGCAGCCGCACTACTAGCAACGGGGAGCTGTTTTTT. The chain uses TRBV12-3 or TRBV12-4 and TRBJ2-2, with D tentatively TRBD2 (6 bases). There are 14 residues in the CDR3. V was cut by 6 bases and J by 7 bases, with 15 bases left in between.

This clonotype was seen at least ten times. The gene calls are TRBV20-1 and TRBJ2-3; 9 positions match TRBD2. Germline assignment: CDR1 DFQATT and CDR2 SNEGSKA (reference sequence). V trimming: 6 bases; J trimming: 3 bases; junction bases outside the gene matches: 7. This CDR3 spans 14 amino acids. The CDR3 is CSAHSGGTTDTQYF. In nucleotides, the CDR3 is TGCAGTGCGCATAGCGGGGGTACTACAGATACGCAGTATTTT.